This TCR beta chain stems from a study of human T cells and chemical hapten exposure. TCRdb redid the calling of the RACE reads with MiXCR, one entry per CDR3 protein. Here the sample spans more than 85,000 distinct CDR3 sequences, roughly a third being singletons. Time point in this sample: patch test 3, about 24 weeks after DPC sensitization. Regarding treatment: therapeutic diphenylcyclopropenone sensitization with weekly scalp DPC. In this sample, this clonotype turned up a few times. Sequenced here: whole blood, sampled in connection with sensitization to the hapten diphenylcyclopropenone (DPC). This TCR derives from a man between 40 and 49 years old with alopecia areata. Some clones in this sample may be carry-over from other donors' samples.

The CDR3 DNA is TGCAGCGCACGCGGGCTGGGGACTAGCGCGAGGTCTGGAGATACGCAGTATTTT. It yields the protein CSARGLGTSARSGDTQYF. The chain combines TRBV29-1 with TRBJ2-3, with TRBD2 matching 10 bases. The V gene end was trimmed by 7 bases and the J gene end by 5 bases; junction bases not matched to a gene: 21. Germline V CDR1 and CDR2: SQVTM, ANQGSEA. This CDR3 has 18 amino acids.